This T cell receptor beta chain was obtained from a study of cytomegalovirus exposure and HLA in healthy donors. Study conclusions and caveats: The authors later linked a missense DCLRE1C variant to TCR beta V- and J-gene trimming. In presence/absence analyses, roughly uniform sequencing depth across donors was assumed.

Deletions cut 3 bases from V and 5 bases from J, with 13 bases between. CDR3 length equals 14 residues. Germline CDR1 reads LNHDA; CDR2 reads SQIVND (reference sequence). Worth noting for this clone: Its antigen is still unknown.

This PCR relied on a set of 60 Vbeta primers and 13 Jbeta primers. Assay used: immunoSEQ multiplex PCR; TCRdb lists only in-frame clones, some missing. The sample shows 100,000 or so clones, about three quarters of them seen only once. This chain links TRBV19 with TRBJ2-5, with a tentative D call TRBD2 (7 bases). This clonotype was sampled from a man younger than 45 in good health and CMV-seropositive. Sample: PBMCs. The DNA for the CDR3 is TGTGCCAGTAGTATCGGGGGGCTCGGGGAGACCCAGTACTTC. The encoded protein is CASSIGGLGETQYF.